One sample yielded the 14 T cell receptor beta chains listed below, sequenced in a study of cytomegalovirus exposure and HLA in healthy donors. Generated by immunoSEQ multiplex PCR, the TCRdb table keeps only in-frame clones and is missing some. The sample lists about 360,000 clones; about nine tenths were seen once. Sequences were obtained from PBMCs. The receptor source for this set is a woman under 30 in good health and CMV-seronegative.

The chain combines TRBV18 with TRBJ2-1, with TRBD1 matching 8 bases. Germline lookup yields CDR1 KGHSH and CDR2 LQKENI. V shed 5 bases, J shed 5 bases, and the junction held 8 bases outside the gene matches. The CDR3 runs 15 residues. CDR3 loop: CASSLPTGVNNEQFF. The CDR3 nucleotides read TGTGCCAGCTCATTACCGACAGGGGTCAACAATGAGCAGTTCTTC. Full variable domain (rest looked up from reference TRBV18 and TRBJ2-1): NAGVMQNPRHLVRRRGQEARLRCSPMKGHSHVYWYRQLPEEGLKFMVYLQKENIIDESGMPKERFSAEFPKEGPSILRIQQVVRGDSAAYFCASSLPTGVNNEQFFGPGTRLTVL.

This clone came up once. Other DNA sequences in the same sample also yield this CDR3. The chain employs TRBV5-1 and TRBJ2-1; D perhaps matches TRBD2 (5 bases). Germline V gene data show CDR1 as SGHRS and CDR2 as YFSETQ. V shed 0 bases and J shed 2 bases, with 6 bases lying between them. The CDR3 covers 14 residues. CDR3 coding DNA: TGCGCCAGCAGCTTGGGAGGGCCCTACAATGAGCAGTTCTTC. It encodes CASSLGGPYNEQFF. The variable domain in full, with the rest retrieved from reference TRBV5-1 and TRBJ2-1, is KAGVTQTPRYLIKTRGQQVTLSCSPISGHRSVSWYQQTPGQGLQFLFEYFSETQRNKGNFPGRFSGRQFSNSRSEMNVSTLELGDSALYLCASSLGGPYNEQFFGPGTRLTVL.

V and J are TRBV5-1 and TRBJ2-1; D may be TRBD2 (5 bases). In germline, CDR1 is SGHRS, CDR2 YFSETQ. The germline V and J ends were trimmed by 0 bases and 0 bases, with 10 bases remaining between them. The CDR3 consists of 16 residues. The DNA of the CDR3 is TGCGCCAGCAGCTTGGCCGCGGGTAGCTCCTACAATGAGCAGTTCTTC. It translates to CASSLAAGSSYNEQFF.

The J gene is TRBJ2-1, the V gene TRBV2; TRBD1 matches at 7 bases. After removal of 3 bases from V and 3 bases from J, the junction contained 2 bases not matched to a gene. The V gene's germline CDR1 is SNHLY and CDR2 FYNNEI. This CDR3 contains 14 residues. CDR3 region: CASSETGRYNEQFF. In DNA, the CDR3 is TGTGCCAGCAGTGAGACAGGGCGCTACAATGAGCAGTTCTTC.

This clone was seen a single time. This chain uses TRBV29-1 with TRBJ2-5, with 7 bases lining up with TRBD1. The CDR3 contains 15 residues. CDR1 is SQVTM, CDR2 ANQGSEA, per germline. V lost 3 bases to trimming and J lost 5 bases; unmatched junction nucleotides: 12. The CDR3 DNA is TGCAGCGTTGACGGCCTGACAGGGCTAACGGAGACCCAGTACTTC. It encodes CSVDGLTGLTETQYF.

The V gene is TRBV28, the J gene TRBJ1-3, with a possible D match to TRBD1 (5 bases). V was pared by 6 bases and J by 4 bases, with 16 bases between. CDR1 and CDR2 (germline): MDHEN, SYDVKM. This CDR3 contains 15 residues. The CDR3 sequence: CASRDKGYLGNTIYF. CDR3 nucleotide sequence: TGTGCCAGCAGAGACAAGGGGTATTTAGGAAACACCATATATTTT.

CDR3 sequence: CASLGLADRYEQYF. The CDR3 DNA is TGTGCCAGCCTGGGACTAGCGGACCGCTACGAGCAGTACTTC. V and J are TRBV2 and TRBJ2-7; 11 positions match TRBD2. The CDR3 covers 14 residues. The trim removed 8 bases at V and 3 bases at J, leaving 6 bases unmatched. Germline-derived CDR1 and CDR2 are SNHLY and FYNNEI.

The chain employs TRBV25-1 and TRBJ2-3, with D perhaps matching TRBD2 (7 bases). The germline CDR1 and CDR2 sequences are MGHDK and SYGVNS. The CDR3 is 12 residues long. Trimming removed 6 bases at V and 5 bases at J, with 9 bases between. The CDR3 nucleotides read TGTGCCAGCAGGAGGGGGGGAGATACGCAGTATTTT. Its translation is CASRRGGDTQYF.

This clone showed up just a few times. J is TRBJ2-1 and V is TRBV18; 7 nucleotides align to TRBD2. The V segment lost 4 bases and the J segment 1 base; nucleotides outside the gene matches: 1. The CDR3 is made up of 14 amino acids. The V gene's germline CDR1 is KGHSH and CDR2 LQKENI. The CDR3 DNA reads TGTGCCAGCTCACGGGAGGGTTCCTACAATGAGCAGTTCTTC. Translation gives CASSREGSYNEQFF.

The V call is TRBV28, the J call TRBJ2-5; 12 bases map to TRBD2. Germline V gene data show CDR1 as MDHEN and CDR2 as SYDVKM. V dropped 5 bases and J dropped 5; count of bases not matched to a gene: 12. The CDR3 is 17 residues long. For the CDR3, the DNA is TGTGCCAGCAGTCCGGGGCTAGCGGGAGGGCCGCGGGAGACCCAGTACTTC. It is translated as CASSPGLAGGPRETQYF.

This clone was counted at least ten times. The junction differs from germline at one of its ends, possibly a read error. The CDR3 is CAVRGLGGNTIYF. Written as DNA, the CDR3 is TGTGCCGTCAGGGGGCTCGGTGGAAACACCATATATTTT. The chain combines TRBV10-3 with TRBJ1-3, with 8 positions matching TRBD1. The V gene's germline CDR1 is ENHRY and CDR2 SYGVKD. This CDR3 comprises 13 residues.

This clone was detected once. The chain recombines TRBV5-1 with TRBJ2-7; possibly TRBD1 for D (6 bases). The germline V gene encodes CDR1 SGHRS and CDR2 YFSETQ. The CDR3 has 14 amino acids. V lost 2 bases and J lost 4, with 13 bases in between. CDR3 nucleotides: TGCGCCAGCAGCTTACAGGGTCTCGATTACGAGCAGTACTTC. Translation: CASSLQGLDYEQYF.

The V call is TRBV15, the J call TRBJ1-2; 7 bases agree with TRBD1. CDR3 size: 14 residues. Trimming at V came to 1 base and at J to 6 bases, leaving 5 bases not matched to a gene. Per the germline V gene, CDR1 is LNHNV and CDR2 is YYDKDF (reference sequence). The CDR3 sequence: CATSRAGDSNGYTF. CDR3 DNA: TGTGCCACCAGCAGAGCTGGGGACAGCAATGGCTACACCTTC.

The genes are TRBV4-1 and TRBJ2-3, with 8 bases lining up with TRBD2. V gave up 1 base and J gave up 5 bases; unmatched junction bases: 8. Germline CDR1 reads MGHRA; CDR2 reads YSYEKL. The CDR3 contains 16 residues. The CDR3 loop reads CASSQGEREIGDTQYF. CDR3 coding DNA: TGCGCCAGCAGCCAAGGAGAGCGGGAGATTGGAGATACGCAGTATTTT.